This T cell receptor beta chain is from a study of OX40 agonist ivuxolimab in advanced cancers. Study overall: A male proportion of over 75% was recorded, with mean age about 54 years and range 23 to 79.

The CDR3 loop spans 16 amino acids. V trimming: 2 bases; J trimming: 9 bases; junction bases outside the gene matches: 5. In germline, CDR1 is SGHTA, CDR2 FQGNSA. Note on this clone: Its cognate antigen is unknown.

Method: immunoSEQ multiplex PCR; TCRdb's copy keeps in-frame clones and lacks some. The profile shows more than 90,000 clones, 70% to 85% of them singletons. Any history of autoimmune disease or systemic immunosuppression disqualified patients. Study-wide findings and caveats: There was clonal expansion of CD4+ and CD8+ blood T cells by week 6 at 0.1 to 3.0 mg/kg. Among T cells, CD8+ cells averaged more expanded clones than CD4+ cells.

The receptor was isolated from an adult with an advanced solid tumor such as melanoma, head and neck, liver or kidney cancer. Sequencing was performed on CD4+ or CD8+ T cells sorted from blood, taken in a trial of the OX40 agonist ivuxolimab. The V and J genes are TRBV7-2 and TRBJ2-1; the match to TRBD2 covers 15 bases. The chain's CDR3 is CASSLRGLAGGIEQFF. The CDR3 DNA is TGTGCCAGCAGCTTAAGGGGACTAGCGGGGGGTATTGAGCAGTTCTTC.